This T cell receptor beta chain stems from a study of blood T cell repertoires in COVID-19 (dated by TCRdb to about 2020). In terms of the full investigation: The collaborator samples originated in the United States, Italy and Spain and spanned the acute and convalescent phases of COVID-19. The material from the prospective study consisted of cDNA or gDNA derived from T cells, B-cell-depleted T cells, or PBMCs. Deeply sampled blood TCRbeta repertoires from subjects exposed to, actively infected with, or recovered from COVID-19 were included in the dataset. A freely available public database, intended as a resource for researchers studying the immune response to SARS-CoV-2, is where the repertoires were released. Samples came from the ongoing ImmuneRACE study (first 160 participants) plus 1,254 subjects from 6 global collaborators. Sample metadata almost always included a de-identified subject ID, COVID-19 status, age in years and sex. Where HLA class I and class II types were available, the types were taken from metadata supplied by the sample provider, not from assay-based typing.

The immunoSEQ Assay, a bias-controlled multiplex PCR, was used to amplify TCRbeta CDR3 regions from genomic DNA. The source study handled its data this way. Nucleated cell counts per sample were estimated from amplification of reference gene primers within the assay. To quantify the absolute abundance of each unique TCRbeta CDR3 rearrangement, sequence reads were collapsed and filtered. For each sample, productive Simpson clonality was calculated as the square root of Simpson's diversity index across productive rearrangements. TCRdb took over this immuneACCESS table, retaining in-frame rearrangements with V and J assigned. Such tables are incomplete; in checked studies, under half of the missing clones stem from an unresolved V gene, and the remainder is unexplained. V, J and clone size were drawn from that table, and D and trimming were deduced from the DNA. For this sample the table gives a few hundred thousand clones, of which roughly 80% were detected only once. Of the sample, approximately 5% is held by the ten largest clones.

This clone was counted between two and nine times. This clone's antigen is unknown. The sample holds no much larger clone one base away, and base qualities are not on file. In the prospective study, participants were roughly 18 to 100 years old, resided in 25 or so geographic areas of the United States, and were enrolled through a virtual design. To assign participants to cohorts, the prospective study relied on clinical history that participants themselves reported in a screening survey and a study questionnaire. Exposed participants were defined as having been in contact with someone with a PCR-confirmed or clinician-diagnosed COVID-19 case within 2 weeks of study entry. Mobile phlebotomists in the prospective study collected whole blood, serum and a nasopharyngeal or oropharyngeal swab from every participant. Over a roughly 2-month period, participants in the prospective study had the option of providing additional blood draws and questionnaires. Blood samples from the prospective study were shipped frozen or at room temperature prior to DNA extraction.

The full study reports these points: Clinical and demographic metadata were provided uncurated, with the amount varying by source and participant.

The CDR3 sequence holds 16 residues, the cysteine and phenylalanine included. This entry keeps only the CDR3 DNA: 48 bases, framed from base 1. V is shortened by 6 bases, J by 3 bases, and the region joining them spans 20 bases. The germline V gene gives CDR1 as MDHEN and CDR2 as SYDVKM. This sequence was found in a man in his forties who had been exposed to COVID-19. What was sequenced was PBMCs or T cells enriched from blood (not recorded which). The chain couples TRBV28 to TRBJ1-2; confidence is insufficient to name the D gene. Read as DNA, the sequence is TGTGCCAGCAGCGCTGCCGGAGCTGTCGGGGACTATGGCTACACCTTC. This encodes CASSAAGAVGDYGYTF.